The sequence of this T cell receptor (beta chain) was determined in a study of T cells in tumors after PD-1 blockade. Study information: Treatment was either pembrolizumab 200 mg every 3 weeks or cemiplimab 350 mg every 2 weeks. Daily vismodegib 150 mg continued in a subset of anti-PD-1-treated patients. Mean per blood sample: 113,528 templates (about 24,000-290,000), about 40,000 unique clonotypes.

Profiling relied on immunoSEQ multiplex PCR, and the TCRdb table lists in-frame clones only, not all of them. The sample holds roughly 48,000 clones; over 70% are singletons and the top ten take under 5%. Germline V gives CDR1 LNHNV, CDR2 YYDKDF (reference sequence). There are 15 residues in the CDR3. The V and J ends lost 1 base and 4 bases respectively, with 11 bases between them. This sequence joins TRBV15 and TRBJ1-5; D uncertain. This receptor was taken from a human donor with basal cell carcinoma. Sample: PBMCs, taken before anti-PD-1 treatment. The CDR3 sequence is CATSRVSGKNQPQHF. CDR3 DNA sequence: TGTGCCACCAGCAGAGTCTCCGGGAAGAATCAGCCCCAGCATTTT.